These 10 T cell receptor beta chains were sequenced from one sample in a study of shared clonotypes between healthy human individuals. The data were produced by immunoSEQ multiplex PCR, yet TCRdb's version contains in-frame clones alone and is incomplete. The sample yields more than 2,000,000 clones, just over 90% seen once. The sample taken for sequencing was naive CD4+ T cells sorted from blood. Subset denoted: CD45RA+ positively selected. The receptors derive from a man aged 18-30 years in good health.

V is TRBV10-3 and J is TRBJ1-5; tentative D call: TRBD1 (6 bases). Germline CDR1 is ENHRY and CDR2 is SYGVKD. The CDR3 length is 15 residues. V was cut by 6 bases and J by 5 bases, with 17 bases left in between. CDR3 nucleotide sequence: TGTGCCATCAGCACTAGGGGGGAGCTCTATCAGCCCCAGCATTTT. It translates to CAISTRGELYQPQHF.

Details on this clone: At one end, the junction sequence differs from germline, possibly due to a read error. CDR3 coding DNA: TGTGCCAGCAGTTTATATGGCGGACAGAACAGCTTC. Translated, it gives CASSLYGGQNSF. The J gene is TRBJ2-7, the V gene TRBV28; D is perhaps TRBD1 (6 bases). The CDR3 loop spans 12 amino acids. CDR1 and CDR2 (germline): MDHEN, SYDVKM.

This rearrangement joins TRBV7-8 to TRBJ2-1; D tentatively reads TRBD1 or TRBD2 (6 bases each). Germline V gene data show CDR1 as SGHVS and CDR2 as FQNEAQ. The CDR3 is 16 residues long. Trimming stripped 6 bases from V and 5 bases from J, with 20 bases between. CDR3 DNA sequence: TGTGCCAGCAGGCGAGAGGGGGGTCAACCGAACAATGAGCAGTTCTTC. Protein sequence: CASRREGGQPNNEQFF.

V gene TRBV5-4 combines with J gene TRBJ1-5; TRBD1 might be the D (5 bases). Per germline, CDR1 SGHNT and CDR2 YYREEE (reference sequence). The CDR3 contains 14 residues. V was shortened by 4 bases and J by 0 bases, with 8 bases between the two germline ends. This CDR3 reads CASSRDGSNQPQHF. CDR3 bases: TGTGCCAGCAGCCGGGACGGTAGCAATCAGCCCCAGCATTTT.

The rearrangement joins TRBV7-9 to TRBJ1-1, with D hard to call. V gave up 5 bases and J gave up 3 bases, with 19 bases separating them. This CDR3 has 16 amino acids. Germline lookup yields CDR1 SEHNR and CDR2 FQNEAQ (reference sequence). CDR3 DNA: TGTGCCAGCAGCCGAGGCGTTTTCGGAGGAGACACTGAAGCTTTCTTT. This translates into CASSRGVFGGDTEAFF.

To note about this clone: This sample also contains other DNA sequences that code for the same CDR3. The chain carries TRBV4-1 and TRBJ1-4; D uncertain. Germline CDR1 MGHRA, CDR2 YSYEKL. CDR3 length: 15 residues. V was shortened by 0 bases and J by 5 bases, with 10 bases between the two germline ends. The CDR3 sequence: CASSQEGQTNEKLFF. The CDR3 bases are TGCGCCAGCAGCCAAGAGGGCCAAACAAATGAAAAACTGTTTTTT.

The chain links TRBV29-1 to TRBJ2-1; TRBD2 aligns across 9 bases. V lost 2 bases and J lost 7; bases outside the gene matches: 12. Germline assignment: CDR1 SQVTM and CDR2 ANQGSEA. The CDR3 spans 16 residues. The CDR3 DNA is TGCAGCGTTGAAAAAAGCGGGGGGCCCCCGGGGAATGAGCAGTTCTTC. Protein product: CSVEKSGGPPGNEQFF.

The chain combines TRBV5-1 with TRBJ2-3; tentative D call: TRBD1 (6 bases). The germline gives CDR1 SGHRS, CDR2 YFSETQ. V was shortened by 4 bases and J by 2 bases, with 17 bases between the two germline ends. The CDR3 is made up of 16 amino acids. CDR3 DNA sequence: TGCGCCAGCAGCATGACAGGCGGAAGCCCCACAGATACGCAGTATTTT. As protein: CASSMTGGSPTDTQYF.

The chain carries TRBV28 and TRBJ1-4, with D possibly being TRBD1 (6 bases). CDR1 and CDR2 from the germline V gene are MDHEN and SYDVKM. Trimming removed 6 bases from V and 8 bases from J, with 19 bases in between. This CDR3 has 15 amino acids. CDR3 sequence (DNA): TGTGCCAGCAGCACAACAGGGACCTATACCGAAAAACTGTTTTTT. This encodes CASSTTGTYTEKLFF.

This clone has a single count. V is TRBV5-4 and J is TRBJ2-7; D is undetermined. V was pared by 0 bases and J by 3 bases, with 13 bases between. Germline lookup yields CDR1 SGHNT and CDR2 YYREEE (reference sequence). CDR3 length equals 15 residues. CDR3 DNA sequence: TGTGCCAGCAGCTTGGAAGGACGGAGCGTCTACGAGCAGTACTTC. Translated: CASSLEGRSVYEQYF.